This T cell receptor beta chain was captured in a study of blood T cell repertoires in COVID-19. Trimming at V came to 5 bases and at J to 6 bases, leaving 11 bases not matched to a gene. Germline V gives CDR1 ENHRY, CDR2 SYGVKD. The CDR3 loop spans 16 amino acids. TCRdb's table, derived via immunoSEQ multiplex PCR, lists solely in-frame clones and lacks some. The sample holds roughly 190,000 clones, 80% to 90% seen once. The clonotype originates from a young man with active or convalescent COVID-19. This sequence joins TRBV10-3 and TRBJ2-3; the match to TRBD2 covers 10 bases. Sequenced: peripheral blood. The CDR3 DNA is TGTGCCATCAGTCCGGGTGGAGCGGGGGGGACGGATACGCAGTATTTT. Translated: CAISPGGAGGTDTQYF.